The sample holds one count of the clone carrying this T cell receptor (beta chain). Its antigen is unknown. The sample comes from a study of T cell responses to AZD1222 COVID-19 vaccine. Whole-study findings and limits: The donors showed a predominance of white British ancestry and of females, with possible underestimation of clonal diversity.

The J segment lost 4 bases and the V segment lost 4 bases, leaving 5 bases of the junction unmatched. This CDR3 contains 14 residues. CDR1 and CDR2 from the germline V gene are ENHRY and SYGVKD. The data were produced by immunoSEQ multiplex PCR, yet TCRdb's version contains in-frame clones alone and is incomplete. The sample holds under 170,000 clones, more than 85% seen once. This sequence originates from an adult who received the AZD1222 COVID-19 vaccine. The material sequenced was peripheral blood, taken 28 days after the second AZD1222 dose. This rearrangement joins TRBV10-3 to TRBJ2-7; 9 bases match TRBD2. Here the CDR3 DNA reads TGTGCCATCAGTGCCGCTAGCGGGGTTTACGAGCAGTACTTC. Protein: CAISAASGVYEQYF.